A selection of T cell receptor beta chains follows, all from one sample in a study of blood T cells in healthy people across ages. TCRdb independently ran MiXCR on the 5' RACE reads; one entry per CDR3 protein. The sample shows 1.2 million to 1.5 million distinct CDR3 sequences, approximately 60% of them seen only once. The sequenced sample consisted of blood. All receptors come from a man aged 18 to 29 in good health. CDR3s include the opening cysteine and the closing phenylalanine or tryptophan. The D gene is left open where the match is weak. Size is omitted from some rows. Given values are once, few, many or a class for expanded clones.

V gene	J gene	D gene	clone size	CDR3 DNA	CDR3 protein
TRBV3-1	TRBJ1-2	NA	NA	TGTGCCAGCAGCCAGGCCGACCGTCTCCTTGGGGGCTACACCTTC	CASSQADRLLGGYTF
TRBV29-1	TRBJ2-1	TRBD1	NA	TGCAGCGTTGAAGATCTACCGGGACAGTCAGGGAATGAGCAGTTCTTC	CSVEDLPGQSGNEQFF
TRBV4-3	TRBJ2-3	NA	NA	TGCGCCAGCAGCCAACTCGGCGGAAGCACAGATACGCAGTATTTT	CASSQLGGSTDTQYF
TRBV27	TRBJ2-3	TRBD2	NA	TGTGCCAGCAGTCCCGCCCAATCTAGTCTAGCGGGAGATACGCAGTATTTT	CASSPAQSSLAGDTQYF
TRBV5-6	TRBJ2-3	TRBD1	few	TGTGCCAGCAGCTTGGAGGACAGGGTTCGGGGAAATACGCAGTATTTT	CASSLEDRVRGNTQYF
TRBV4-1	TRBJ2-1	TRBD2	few	TGCGCCAGCAGCCATCCCCCTAGCGGCGACTCCTACAATGAGCAGTTCTTC	CASSHPPSGDSYNEQFF
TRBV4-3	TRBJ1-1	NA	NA	TGCGCCAGCAGCCAAGTTGCGGGGGCGAGGACTGAAGCTTTCTTT	CASSQVAGARTEAFF
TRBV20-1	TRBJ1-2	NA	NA	TGCAGTGCTAGACCCACGAGGGGCCATGGCTACACCTTC	CSARPTRGHGYTF
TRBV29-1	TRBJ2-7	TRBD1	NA	TGCAGCGCCCGGACAGGGAAGTCCTACGAGCAGTACTTC	CSARTGKSYEQYF
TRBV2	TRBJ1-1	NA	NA	TGTGCCACAAATGTGGGGAAGACTGAAGCTTTCTTT	CATNVGKTEAFF
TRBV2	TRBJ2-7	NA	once	TGTGCCAGCAGTGAAGGTCACGGAGGAAGGAACGAGCAGTACTTC	CASSEGHGGRNEQYF
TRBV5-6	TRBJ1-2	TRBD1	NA	TGTGCCAGCAGCCGGGACAGGGGGCTGGGAGGCTATGGCTACACCTTC	CASSRDRGLGGYGYTF
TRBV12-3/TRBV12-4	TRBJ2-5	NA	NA	TGTGCCAGCAGTTGGGAGAAGACCCAAGAGACCCAGTACTTC	CASSWEKTQETQYF
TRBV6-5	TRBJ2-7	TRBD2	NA	TGTGCCAGCAGACTAGCGGGCCCTTCCTACGAGCAGTACTTC	CASRLAGPSYEQYF
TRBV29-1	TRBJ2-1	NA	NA	TGCAGCGTTGAAGAGAGGGGACCTAAGAGGGTCATCAATGAGCAGTTCTTC	CSVEERGPKRVINEQFF
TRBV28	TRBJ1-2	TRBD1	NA	TGTGCCAGCAGTTCCGCCGGGACAGGGGGCAACTATGGCTACACCTTC	CASSSAGTGGNYGYTF
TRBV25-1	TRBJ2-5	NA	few	TGTGCCAGTCGTGGGGGCCAAGAGACCCAGTACTTC	CASRGGQETQYF
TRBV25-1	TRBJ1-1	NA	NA	TGTGCCAGCAGTGAACCAGGGTATGCTGAAGCTTTCTTT	CASSEPGYAEAFF
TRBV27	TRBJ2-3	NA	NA	TGTGCCAGCAGTCTCCAACTATACACAGATACGCAGTATTTT	CASSLQLYTDTQYF
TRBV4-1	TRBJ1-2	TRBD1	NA	TGCGCCAGCAGCCAGCCGACAGGGATCGGGGCTGACTATGGCTACACCTTC	CASSQPTGIGADYGYTF
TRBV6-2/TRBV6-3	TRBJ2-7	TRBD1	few	TGTGCCAGCAGGCGGACAGGTCGAGCGACCGAGCAGTACTTC	CASRRTGRATEQYF
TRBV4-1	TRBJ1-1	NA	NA	TGCGCCAGCAGCCAGACACCCTCAGGGGCGGGAGCTTTCTTT	CASSQTPSGAGAFF
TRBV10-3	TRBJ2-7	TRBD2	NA	TGTGCCATCAGTGCCTCTAGCGGGAGCTCCGACGAGCAGTACTTC	CAISASSGSSDEQYF
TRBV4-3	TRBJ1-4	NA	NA	TGCGCCAGCAGCCAAGATGCGACAACAACTAATGAAAAACTGTTTTTT	CASSQDATTTNEKLFF
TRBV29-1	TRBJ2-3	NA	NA	TGCAGCGTGGAAGGACAAATACTCAATACGCAGTATTTT	CSVEGQILNTQYF
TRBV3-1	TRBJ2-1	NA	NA	TGTGCCAGCAGCCAAGAGTCCGTCGCTGAGCAGTTCTTC	CASSQESVAEQFF
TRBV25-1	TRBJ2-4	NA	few	TGTGCCAGCAGTGACAATGGGGCGCTAGTTGGTGCCATTCAGTACTTC	CASSDNGALVGAIQYF
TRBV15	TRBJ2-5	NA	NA	TGTGCCACCAGCTCCCCACGAGAGACCCAGTACTTC	CATSSPRETQYF
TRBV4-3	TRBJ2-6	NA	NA	TGCGCCAGCAGCCAAGATGGGTCAGGGACCCTCTCTGGGGCCAACGTCCTGACTTTC	CASSQDGSGTLSGANVLTF
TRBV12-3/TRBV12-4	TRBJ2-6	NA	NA	TGTGCCAGCAGTTCGATGGGGTACACTGGGGCCAACGTCCTGACTTTC	CASSSMGYTGANVLTF
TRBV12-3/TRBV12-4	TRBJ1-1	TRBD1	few	TGTGCCAGCAGCCTTGCCACAGGGGGGACTGAAGCTTTCTTT	CASSLATGGTEAFF
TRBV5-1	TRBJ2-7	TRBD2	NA	TGCGCCAGCAGCTTACCTCCGCGGGGGGTTGACGAGCAGTACTTC	CASSLPPRGVDEQYF
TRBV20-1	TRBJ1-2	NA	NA	TGCAGTGCTTTAGAGAGGTCAGGGGCTGGCTACACCTTC	CSALERSGAGYTF
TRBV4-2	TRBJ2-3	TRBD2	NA	TGTGCCGGCAGCCAAGAGGGCGGGAGGATGACAGATACGCAGTATTTT	CAGSQEGGRMTDTQYF
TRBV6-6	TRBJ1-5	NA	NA	TGTGCCAGCACCCGCAGGGTTGGGGATAGCAATCAGCCCCAGCATTTT	CASTRRVGDSNQPQHF
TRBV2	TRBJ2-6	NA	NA	TGTGCCAGCAACCCGGGCCCCTCTGGGGCCAACGTCCTGACTTTC	CASNPGPSGANVLTF
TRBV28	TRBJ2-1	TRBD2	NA	TGTGCCAGCAGTTCAATGGGCGGGGGACCCAGGAGACAGTTCTTC	CASSSMGGGPRRQFF
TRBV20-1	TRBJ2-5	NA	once	TGCAGTGCTAGCGGGGGATACAATGAGCAGTACTTC	CSASGGYNEQYF
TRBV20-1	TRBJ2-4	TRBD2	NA	TGCAGTGCTAGGGTAGGGCTAGCGGGGGGTAACCTAGCCAAAAACATTCAGTACTTC	CSARVGLAGGNLAKNIQYF
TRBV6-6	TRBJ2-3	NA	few	TGTGCCAGCGACTCCGGGGTCACAGATACGCAGTATTTT	CASDSGVTDTQYF
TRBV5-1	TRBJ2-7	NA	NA	TGCGCCAGCAGCGACTATATCACCTACGAGCAGTACTTC	CASSDYITYEQYF
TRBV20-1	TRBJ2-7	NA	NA	TGCAGTGCTAGAGATTTGGACCGCAATGACTGGTTGGACGAGCAGTACTTC	CSARDLDRNDWLDEQYF
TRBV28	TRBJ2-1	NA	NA	TGTGCCAGCAGTTTGGCAGCGGGCAACCGACACAATGAGCAGTTCTTC	CASSLAAGNRHNEQFF
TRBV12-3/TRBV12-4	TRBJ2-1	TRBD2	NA	TGTGCCAGCAGTCCAAGGGGACTAGCGGGCGATGAGCAGTTCTTC	CASSPRGLAGDEQFF
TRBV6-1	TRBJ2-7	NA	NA	TGTGCCAGCACCCACACGGGGAGCAGGGACGAGCAGTACTTC	CASTHTGSRDEQYF
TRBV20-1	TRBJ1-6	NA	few	TGCAGTGCTAGAGTGGACTCCTATAATTCACCCCTCCACTTT	CSARVDSYNSPLHF
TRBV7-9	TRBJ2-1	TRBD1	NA	TGTGCCAGCAGCGTCCGACAGGGGTATAGCAATGAGCAGTTCTTC	CASSVRQGYSNEQFF
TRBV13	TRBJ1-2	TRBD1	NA	TGTGCCAGCAGCTTAAGCGCCACAGGGGATGGCTACACCTTC	CASSLSATGDGYTF
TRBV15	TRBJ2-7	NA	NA	TGTGCCACCAGCACAGCTCAGGGACCGCGGGCCTACGAGCAGTACTTC	CATSTAQGPRAYEQYF
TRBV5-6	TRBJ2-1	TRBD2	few	TGTGCCAGCAGCTTGTATACTAGCGGGGGGCCCTCCTACAATGAGCAGTTCTTC	CASSLYTSGGPSYNEQFF
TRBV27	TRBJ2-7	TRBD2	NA	TGTGCCAGCAGTCCTCTTCGGACTAGCGGTGCCAACGAGCAGTACTTC	CASSPLRTSGANEQYF
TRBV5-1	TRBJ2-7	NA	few	TGCGCCAGCAGCTTTGAGCCTGCATACGAGCAGTACTTC	CASSFEPAYEQYF
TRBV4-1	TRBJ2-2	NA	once	TGCGCCAGCAGCCAGGCGGGTCGCGGGGCCGGGGAGCTGTTTTTT	CASSQAGRGAGELFF
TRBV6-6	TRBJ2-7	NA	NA	TGTGCCAGCAGCAGAACCGGGACGGAGCAGTACTTC	CASSRTGTEQYF
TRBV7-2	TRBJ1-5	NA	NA	TGTGCCAGCAGCTTGGGGGCCCAAGAGCCCCAGCATTTT	CASSLGAQEPQHF
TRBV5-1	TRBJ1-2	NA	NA	TGCGCCAGCAGCCCGAGCGGTAGGGGAACAAACTATGGCTACACCTTC	CASSPSGRGTNYGYTF
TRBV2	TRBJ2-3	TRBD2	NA	TGTGCCAGCAGTGGGGAGCGGGACCGAAACACAGATACGCAGTATTTT	CASSGERDRNTDTQYF
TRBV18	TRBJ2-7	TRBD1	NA	TGTGCCAGCGGGACAGGGAGAAGCTCCTACGAGCAGTACTTC	CASGTGRSSYEQYF
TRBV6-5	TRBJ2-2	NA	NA	TGTGCCAGCAGTTGGTCGGAGAACACCGGGGAGCTGTTTTTT	CASSWSENTGELFF